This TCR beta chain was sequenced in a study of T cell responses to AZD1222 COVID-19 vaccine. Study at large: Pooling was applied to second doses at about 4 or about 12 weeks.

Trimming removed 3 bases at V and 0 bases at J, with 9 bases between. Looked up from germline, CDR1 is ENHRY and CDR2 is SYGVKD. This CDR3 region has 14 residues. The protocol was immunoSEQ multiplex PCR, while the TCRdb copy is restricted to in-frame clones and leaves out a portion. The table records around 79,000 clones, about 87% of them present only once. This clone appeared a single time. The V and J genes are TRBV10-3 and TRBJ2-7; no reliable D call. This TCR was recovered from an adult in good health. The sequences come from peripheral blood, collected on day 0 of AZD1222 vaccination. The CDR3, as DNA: TGTGCCATCAGTGATAGACCTAACTCCTACGAGCAGTACTTC. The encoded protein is CAISDRPNSYEQYF.